This section outlines one T cell receptor (beta chain) sequence together with its context. The V end lost 0 bases, the J end lost 4 bases, and 10 bases lay between the germline ends. Germline loops: CDR1 MNHNS, CDR2 SASEGT. The CDR3 has 15 amino acids. During active infection, Seattle patients enrolled and were then monitored through disease. This sample stems from a study of blood T cell repertoires in COVID-19. Whole-study context: Sites in the United States, Italy and Spain provided acute and convalescent COVID-19 samples. T cells, B-cell-depleted T cells, or PBMCs provided the cDNA or gDNA that served as material.

Source study methods: Researchers report that nucleated cell counts were estimated from reference gene primer amplification. Data came from immunoSEQ multiplex PCR; TCRdb stores just in-frame clones and leaves some out. The D gene and trimming were derived from the DNA, and the V and J assignments and clone size from that table. The table shows roughly 250,000 clones, with around 82% occurring only once. The chain employs TRBV6-1 and TRBJ1-3, with D possibly matching TRBD1 (5 bases). The clonotype originates from a human donor with COVID-19, enrolled during active disease. The donor label of this sample is uncertain. The sequenced sample was peripheral blood. CDR3 sequence: CASSEAGGEGNTIYF. In nucleotides, the CDR3 is TGTGCCAGCAGTGAAGCGGGGGGGGAGGGAAACACCATATATTTT.